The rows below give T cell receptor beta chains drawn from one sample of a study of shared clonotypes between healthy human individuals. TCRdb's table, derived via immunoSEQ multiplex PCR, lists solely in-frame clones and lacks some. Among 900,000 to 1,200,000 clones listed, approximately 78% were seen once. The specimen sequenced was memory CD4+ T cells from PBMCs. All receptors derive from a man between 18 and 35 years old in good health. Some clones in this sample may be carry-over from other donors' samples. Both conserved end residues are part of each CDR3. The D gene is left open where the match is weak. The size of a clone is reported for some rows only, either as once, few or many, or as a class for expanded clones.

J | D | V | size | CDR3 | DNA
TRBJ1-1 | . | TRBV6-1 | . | CASSLAGTGNTEAFF | TGTGCCAGCAGCCTTGCCGGGACGGGGAACACTGAAGCTTTCTTT
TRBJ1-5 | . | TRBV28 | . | CASSKRQAGGSNQPQHF | TGTGCCAGCAGTAAACGACAGGCTGGGGGGAGCAATCAGCCCCAGCATTTT
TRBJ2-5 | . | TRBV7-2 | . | CASSFQETQYF | TGTGCCAGCAGCTTTCAAGAGACCCAGTACTTC
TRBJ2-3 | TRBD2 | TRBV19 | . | CASSIDGTSSLTQYF | TGTGCCAGTAGTATAGATGGGACTAGTTCATTAACGCAGTATTTT
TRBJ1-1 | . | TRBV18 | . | CASSPPGMNTEAFF | TGTGCCAGCTCACCACCAGGGATGAACACTGAAGCTTTCTTT
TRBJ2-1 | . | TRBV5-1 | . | CASSLVLLWESAYNEQFF | TGCGCCAGCAGCTTGGTCTTGTTGTGGGAGTCAGCCTACAATGAGCAGTTCTTC
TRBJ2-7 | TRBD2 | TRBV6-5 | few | CASSYVRGSGYEQYF | TGTGCCAGCAGTTACGTCCGCGGGAGTGGCTACGAGCAGTACTTC
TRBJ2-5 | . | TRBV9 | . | CASSDIDGPKYF | TGTGCCAGCAGCGATATTGACGGTCCCAAGTACTTC
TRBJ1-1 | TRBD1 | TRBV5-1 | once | CASSSGRGGNTEAFF | TGCGCCAGCAGCTCCGGCAGGGGGGGAAACACTGAAGCTTTCTTT
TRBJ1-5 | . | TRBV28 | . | CASRPGQRNQPQHF | TGTGCCAGCAGGCCCGGACAGCGCAATCAGCCCCAGCATTTT
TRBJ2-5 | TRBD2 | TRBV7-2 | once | CASRVSGSSETQYF | TGTGCCAGCAGGGTAAGCGGGAGTTCGGAGACCCAGTACTTC
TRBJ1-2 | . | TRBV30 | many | CAWSLQGNHGYTF | TGTGCCTGGAGCCTTCAGGGGAACCATGGCTACACCTTC
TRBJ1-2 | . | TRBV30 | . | CAWGEYGYTF | TGTGCCTGGGGGGAATATGGCTACACCTTC
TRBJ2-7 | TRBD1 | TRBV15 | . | CATSRAPGQNTYEQYF | TGTGCCACCAGCAGAGCACCGGGACAGAATACCTACGAGCAGTACTTC
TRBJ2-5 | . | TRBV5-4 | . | CASSWTHGTQYF | TGTGCCAGCAGCTGGACCCATGGGACCCAGTACTTC
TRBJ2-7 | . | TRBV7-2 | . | CASSQGGAVNEQYF | TGTGCCAGCAGCCAGGGGGGGGCGGTGAACGAGCAGTACTTC
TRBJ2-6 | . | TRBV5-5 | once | CASRRVGANVLTF | TGTGCCAGCAGGCGGGTTGGGGCCAACGTCCTGACTTTC
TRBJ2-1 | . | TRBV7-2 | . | CASSLGFHNEQFF | TGTGCCAGCAGCTTAGGGTTCCACAATGAGCAGTTCTTC
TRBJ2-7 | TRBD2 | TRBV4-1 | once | CASSQDGSGRLSEQYF | TGCGCCAGCAGCCAAGATGGAAGCGGGAGGTTGTCCGAGCAGTACTTC
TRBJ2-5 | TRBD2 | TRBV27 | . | CASSSRLAGGPRETQYF | TGTGCCAGCAGTTCTAGACTAGCGGGAGGGCCCAGGGAGACCCAGTACTTC
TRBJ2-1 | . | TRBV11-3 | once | CASSSHWGRNNEQFF | TGTGCCAGCAGCTCCCACTGGGGGAGGAACAATGAGCAGTTCTTC
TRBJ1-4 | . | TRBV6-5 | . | CASRSADRPNEKLFF | TGTGCCAGCAGGAGTGCCGACAGACCTAATGAAAAACTGTTTTTT
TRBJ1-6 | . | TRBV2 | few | CASRQGAANSPLHF | TGTGCCAGCAGACAGGGAGCGGCAAATTCACCCCTCCACTTT
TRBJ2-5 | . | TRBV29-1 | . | CSVEWGFQGETQYF | TGCAGCGTTGAGTGGGGGTTTCAAGGAGAGACCCAGTACTTC
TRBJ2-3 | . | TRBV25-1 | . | CASSVRGGTDTQYF | TGTGCCAGCAGTGTACGAGGGGGCACAGATACGCAGTATTTT
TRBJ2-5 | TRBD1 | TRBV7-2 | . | CASSPDRALKTQYF | TGTGCCAGCAGCCCGGACAGGGCCCTAAAGACCCAGTACTTC
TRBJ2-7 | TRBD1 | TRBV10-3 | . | CAIRGDRGPYEQYF | TGTGCCATCAGGGGAGACAGGGGCCCCTACGAGCAGTACTTC
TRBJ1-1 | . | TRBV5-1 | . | CASSSNRGMNTEAFF | TGCGCCAGCAGCTCAAACAGAGGGATGAACACTGAAGCTTTCTTT
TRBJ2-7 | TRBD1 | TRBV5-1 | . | CASSPWAAGGIYEQYF | TGCGCCAGCAGCCCTTGGGCGGCAGGGGGCATCTACGAGCAGTACTTC
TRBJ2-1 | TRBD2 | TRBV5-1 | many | CASSLEGSGAYNEQFF | TGCGCCAGCAGCTTGGAGGGTAGCGGGGCATACAATGAGCAGTTCTTC
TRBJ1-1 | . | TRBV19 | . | CASSMGGERTEAFF | TGTGCCAGTAGTATGGGAGGGGAGAGGACTGAAGCTTTCTTT
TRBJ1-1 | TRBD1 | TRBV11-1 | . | CASSLSTGGNTEAFF | TGTGCCAGCAGCTTGTCGACAGGGGGGAACACTGAAGCTTTCTTT
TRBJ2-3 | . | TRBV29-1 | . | CSVEDVAVSTDTQYF | TGCAGCGTTGAAGATGTAGCGGTTAGCACAGATACGCAGTATTTT
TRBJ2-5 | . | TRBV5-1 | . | CASSLIGETQYF | TGCGCCAGCAGCTTGATAGGGGAGACCCAGTACTTC
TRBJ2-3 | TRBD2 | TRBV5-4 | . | CASSFRTSGSLDTQYF | TGTGCCAGCAGCTTTCGGACTAGCGGGAGCCTAGATACGCAGTATTTT
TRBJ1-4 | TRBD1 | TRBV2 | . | CASSTNRGSNEKLFF | TGTGCCAGCAGTACCAACAGGGGGTCTAATGAAAAACTGTTTTTT
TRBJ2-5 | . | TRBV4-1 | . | CASSPPGRQETQYF | TGCGCCAGCAGCCCTCCGGGAAGGCAAGAGACCCAGTACTTC
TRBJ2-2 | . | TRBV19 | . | CASSRPGELFF | TGTGCCAGTAGTCGACCCGGGGAGCTGTTTTTT
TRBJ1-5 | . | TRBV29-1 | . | CSVELVGGQPQHF | TGCAGCGTTGAGTTAGTGGGGGGCCAGCCCCAGCATTTT
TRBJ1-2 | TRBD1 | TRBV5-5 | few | CASSLATGKEGYTF | TGTGCCAGCAGCTTGGCGACAGGGAAGGAAGGCTACACCTTC
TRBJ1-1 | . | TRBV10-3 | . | CATQSLSGEGTEAFF | TGTGCCACCCAATCCTTGAGCGGGGAGGGAACTGAAGCTTTCTTT
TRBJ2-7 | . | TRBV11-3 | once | CASSLGGPYEQYF | TGTGCCAGCAGCTTAGGCGGACCCTACGAGCAGTACTTC
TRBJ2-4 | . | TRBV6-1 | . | CASSEAGDEDIQYF | TGTGCCAGCAGTGAAGCTGGTGATGAGGACATTCAGTACTTC
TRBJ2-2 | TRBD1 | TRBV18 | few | CASSPPTGFGTGELFF | TGTGCCAGCTCACCACCGACAGGGTTTGGCACCGGGGAGCTGTTTTTT
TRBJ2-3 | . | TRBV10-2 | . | CASSGAPGTQYF | TGCGCCAGCAGTGGCGCACCAGGTACGCAGTATTTT
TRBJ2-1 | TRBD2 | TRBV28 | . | CASSPFWAGDGDEQFF | TGTGCCAGCAGTCCGTTTTGGGCGGGAGACGGCGATGAGCAGTTCTTC
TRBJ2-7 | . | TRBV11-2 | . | CASRSNWGTYEQYF | TGTGCCAGCAGGTCTAACTGGGGAACCTACGAGCAGTACTTC
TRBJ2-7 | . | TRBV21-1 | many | CASSRQYF | TGTGCCAGCTCGAGGCAGTACTTC
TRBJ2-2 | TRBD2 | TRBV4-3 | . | CASSQDLPGGRKTGELFF | TGCGCCAGCAGCCAAGACCTCCCCGGCGGGAGAAAAACCGGGGAGCTGTTTTTT
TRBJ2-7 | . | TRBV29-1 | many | CSVEDLLHEQYF | TGCAGCGTTGAAGATCTTCTCCACGAGCAGTACTTC
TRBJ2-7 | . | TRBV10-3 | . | CATSPGRREQYF | TGTGCCACCTCTCCGGGGCGCCGGGAGCAGTACTTC
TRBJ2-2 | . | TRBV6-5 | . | CASRKYTGELFF | TGTGCCAGCAGGAAATACACCGGGGAGCTGTTTTTT
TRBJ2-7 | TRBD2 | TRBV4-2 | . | CASAPFVGLAGASYEQYF | TGTGCCAGCGCCCCGTTCGTGGGACTAGCGGGAGCATCCTACGAGCAGTACTTC
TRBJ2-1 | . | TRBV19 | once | CASSIKWLNEQFF | TGTGCCAGTAGTATAAAATGGCTCAATGAGCAGTTCTTC
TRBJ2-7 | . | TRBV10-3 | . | CAAARDSYEQYF | TGTGCCGCGGCGCGGGACAGCTACGAGCAGTACTTC
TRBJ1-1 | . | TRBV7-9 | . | CASSLGESEAFF | TGTGCCAGCAGCTTAGGGGAATCCGAAGCTTTCTTT
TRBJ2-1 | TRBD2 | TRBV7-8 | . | CASSELAGAYNEQFF | TGTGCCAGCAGCGAACTAGCGGGAGCCTACAATGAGCAGTTCTTC
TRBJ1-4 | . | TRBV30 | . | CAWCPLLRDTAELFF | TGTGCCTGGTGTCCCCTCCTCAGGGATACTGCGGAACTGTTTTTT
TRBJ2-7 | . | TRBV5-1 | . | CASSLRDESEQYF | TGCGCCAGCAGCCTCCGGGACGAGTCCGAGCAGTACTTC